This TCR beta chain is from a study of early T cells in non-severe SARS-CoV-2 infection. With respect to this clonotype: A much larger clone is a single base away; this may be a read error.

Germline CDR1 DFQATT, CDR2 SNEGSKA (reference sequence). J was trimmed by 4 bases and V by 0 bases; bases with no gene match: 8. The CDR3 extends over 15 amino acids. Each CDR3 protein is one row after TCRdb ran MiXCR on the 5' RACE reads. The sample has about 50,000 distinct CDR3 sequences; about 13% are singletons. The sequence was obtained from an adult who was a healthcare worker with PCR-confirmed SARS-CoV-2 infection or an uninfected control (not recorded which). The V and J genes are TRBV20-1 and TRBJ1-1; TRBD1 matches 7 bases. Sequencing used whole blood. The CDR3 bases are TGCAGTGCTAGAGATGGCGGGACAGTGATCACTGAAGCTTTCTTT. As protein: CSARDGGTVITEAFF.